The 18 T cell receptor beta chains below all came from one sample that was sequenced in a study of CD8 T cells in ankylosing spondylitis. Findings and caveats of the study: One TCR beta motif, made up of seven to nine highly homologous variants, appeared characteristic of ankylosing spondylitis blood.

These receptors have no identified antigens. Using its own MiXCR run on the 5' RACE reads, TCRdb lists one record per CDR3 protein. Among just under 550,000 distinct CDR3 sequences listed, 9.5% to 15% were seen once. Sequencing was performed on blood, either unsorted or a sorted T cell fraction (not recorded which). These receptors all stem from a male donor with ankylosing spondylitis.

The chain combines TRBV11-2 with TRBJ2-3; 15 bases match TRBD2. The germline gives CDR1 SGHAT, CDR2 FQNNGV. The CDR3 runs 15 residues. The V segment lost 4 bases and the J segment 6 bases; nucleotides outside the gene matches: 2. The chain's CDR3 is CASSSGTSGRDTQYF. For the CDR3, the DNA is TGTGCCAGCAGCTCCGGGACTAGCGGGAGGGATACGCAGTATTTT.

This clonotype was detected many times. V usage is TRBV5-1 and J usage is TRBJ2-7; TRBD2 aligns across 8 bases. CDR1 is SGHRS, CDR2 YFSETQ, per germline. The CDR3 consists of 13 residues. DNA for the CDR3: TGTGCCAGCAGTTTAGCGGGGACTGGAGAGCAGTACGTC. Amino acid sequence: CASSLAGTGEQYV.

The V and J genes are TRBV7-8 and TRBJ2-1; a weak D match, TRBD2 (7 bases). V was clipped by 2 bases and J by 2 bases, with 16 bases between them. Germline CDR1 is SGHVS and CDR2 is FQNEAQ. The CDR3 runs to 17 residues. CDR3 DNA: TGTGCCAGCAGCTTACGCGTGGGAGGGGGGGCCTACAATGAGCAGTTCTTC. Translation: CASSLRVGGGAYNEQFF. The full variable domain, with the rest looked up from reference TRBV7-8 and TRBJ2-1, is GAGVSQSPRYKVAKRGQDVALRCDPISGHVSLFWYQQALGQGPEFLTYFQNEAQLDKSGLPSDRFFAERPEGSVSTLKIQRTQQEDSAVYLCASSLRVGGGAYNEQFFGPGTRLTVL.

This clonotype was counted ten times or more. The chain uses TRBV12-3 or TRBV12-4 and TRBJ1-1, with 7 bases fitting TRBD1. This CDR3 has 15 amino acids. Trimming at V came to 5 bases and at J to 3 bases, leaving 9 bases not matched to a gene. CDR3 in amino acids: CASSPLTGQDTEAFF. The CDR3 DNA is TGTGCCAGCAGTCCGTTAACTGGACAGGACACTGAAGCTTTCTTT.

The table lists this clonotype with a few counts. The chain is built from TRBV2 and TRBJ2-1; D may be TRBD1 (5 bases). Looked up from germline, CDR1 is SNHLY and CDR2 is FYNNEI. The CDR3 has 12 residues. V dropped 6 bases and J dropped 6 bases, with 9 bases sitting between them. This chain's CDR3 is CASRGDSNEQFF. DNA of the CDR3: TGTGCCAGCAGGGGTGACAGCAATGAGCAGTTCTTC.

This clonotype has just a few counts. V usage is TRBV27 and J usage is TRBJ2-7; the D gene is possibly TRBD1 (5 bases). Trimming cost V 3 bases and J 6 bases, with 12 bases left between them. Germline assignment: CDR1 MNHEY and CDR2 SMNVEV (reference sequence). The length of the CDR3 is 13 residues. The CDR3 loop is CASSFAGSSEQYF. The CDR3 DNA follows: TGTGCCAGCAGTTTTGCAGGGTCAAGCGAGCAGTACTTC.

In this sample, this clonotype turned up a few times. V usage is TRBV11-2 and J usage is TRBJ1-6; D is undetermined. Germline V lookup: CDR1 SGHAT, CDR2 FQNNGV. V was pared by 10 bases and J by 2 bases, with 12 bases between. The CDR3 consists of 14 residues. CDR3 nucleotides: TGTGCCACTTCGCCGGGCCCCTATAATTCACCCCTCCACTTT. This translates into CATSPGPYNSPLHF.

This clonotype appeared a few times. One end of the junction is discordant with germline, which a read error may explain. This chain links TRBV5-5 with TRBJ1-5; TRBD1 matches 9 bases. Germline-derived CDR1 and CDR2 are SGHKS and YYEKEE (reference sequence). The CDR3 covers 13 residues. The CDR3 sequence is CASSSTGGQPQQF. CDR3 coding DNA: TGTGCCAGCAGCTCAACAGGGGGCCAGCCCCAGCAATTT.

The chain joins TRBV11-2 to TRBJ1-1; a possible D gene is TRBD1 (5 bases). CDR1 is SGHAT, CDR2 FQNNGV, per germline. Trimming left V 0 bases short and J 3 bases short, with 11 bases between. The CDR3 consists of 15 residues. This CDR3 is CASSLDPGRYTEAFF. DNA of the CDR3: TGTGCCAGCAGCTTAGATCCGGGACGGTACACTGAAGCTTTCTTT.

There are a few counts of this clonotype. The chain has TRBV6-1 and TRBJ2-7; perhaps TRBD2 as D (5 bases). The germline CDR1 and CDR2 sequences are MNHNS and SASEGT. The CDR3 has 14 amino acids. Trimming took 8 bases from V and 5 from J, leaving 19 bases between them. The CDR3 reads CASPIGGSQDEQYF. As DNA, the CDR3 is TGTGCCAGCCCCATCGGAGGTTCTCAGGACGAGCAGTACTTC.

In DNA, the CDR3 is TGTGCCAGCATCGGACAGGGGGACAACTACAATGAGCAGTTCTTC. It encodes CASIGQGDNYNEQFF. The chain combines TRBV2 with TRBJ2-1, with 10 bases lining up with TRBD1. The CDR3 spans 15 residues. The V gene end was trimmed by 7 bases and the J gene end by 3 bases; junction bases not matched to a gene: 6. Germline loops: CDR1 SNHLY, CDR2 FYNNEI.

This clonotype was counted only a few times. The J gene is TRBJ1-2, the V gene TRBV18; D not certain. This CDR3 spans 12 amino acids. CDR1 and CDR2 (germline): KGHSH, LQKENI. With 2 bases removed from V and 7 bases from J, the gap between germline ends came to 8 bases. CDR3 sequence: CASSPNGSGYTF. The CDR3 DNA follows: TGTGCCAGCTCACCAAACGGATCTGGCTACACCTTC.

The V call is TRBV27, the J call TRBJ2-5; 8 bases are a match to TRBD1. Looked up from germline, CDR1 is MNHEY and CDR2 is SMNVEV (reference sequence). Germline trimming cut 0 bases from V and 3 bases from J; bases unmatched to any gene: 6. The CDR3 spans 16 residues. CDR3 loop: CASSLSSTGGEETQYF. CDR3 nucleotide sequence: TGTGCCAGCAGTTTATCGTCAACAGGGGGAGAAGAGACCCAGTACTTC.

This rearrangement joins TRBV18 to TRBJ1-6; TRBD1 matches 7 bases. Germline CDR1 reads KGHSH; CDR2 reads LQKENI. CDR3 length: 15 residues. With 3 bases clipped from V and 8 bases from J, the junction kept 7 bases outside the gene matches. Here the CDR3 DNA reads TGTGCCAGCTCACCGCCGGGACAGAAGGATTCACCCCTCCACTTT. It yields the protein CASSPPGQKDSPLHF.

The J gene is TRBJ2-1, the V gene TRBV2; no definite D call. Germline V gene lookup returns CDR1 SNHLY and CDR2 FYNNEI. CDR3 length: 12 amino acids. The germline V and J ends were trimmed by 3 bases and 6 bases, with 6 bases remaining between them. DNA of the CDR3: TGTGCCAGCAGTGATTTGGTCAATGAGCAGTTCTTC. Its translation is CASSDLVNEQFF.

Only a few counts were recorded for this clonotype. The chain is built from TRBV5-1 and TRBJ2-7, with D possibly matching TRBD2 (5 bases). The germline V gene encodes CDR1 SGHRS and CDR2 YFSETQ. Deletions cut 1 base from V and 6 bases from J, with 11 bases between. This CDR3 has 13 residues. This CDR3 reads CASSLSSAGEQYV. Written as DNA, the CDR3 is TGCGCCAGCAGCTTGAGTAGCGCGGGCGAGCAGTACGTC.

This clonotype has at least ten counts. The gene calls are TRBV10-2 and TRBJ2-1; 10 nucleotides match TRBD2. With 6 bases clipped from V and 7 bases from J, the junction kept 9 bases outside the gene matches. Germline V gene data show CDR1 as WSHSY and CDR2 as SAAADI. This CDR3 has 15 amino acids. The CDR3 sequence: CASSALAGVGNEQFF. The CDR3 nucleotides read TGCGCCAGCAGCGCTCTAGCGGGAGTGGGGAATGAGCAGTTCTTC.

The V call is TRBV5-6, the J call TRBJ1-2; 7 nucleotides align to TRBD1. V dropped 1 base and J dropped 1; count of bases not matched to a gene: 7. The CDR3 extends over 16 amino acids. The germline CDR1 and CDR2 sequences are SGHDT and YYEEEE. The CDR3: CASSLWRRQGNYGYTF. The CDR3 nucleotides read TGTGCCAGCAGCTTGTGGCGGCGACAGGGTAACTATGGCTACACCTTC.